These 25 T cell receptor beta chains originate from one sample sequenced in a study of molecular identifiers for immune sequencing clone quantification. TCRdb independently ran MiXCR on the PCR reads; one entry per CDR3 protein. The sample records 600,000 to 650,000 distinct CDR3 sequences, roughly 21% being singletons. Sequencing was performed on naive CD8+ T cells from blood, with Jurkat cell RNA spiked in. Subset in this sample: FACS-sorted CD8+CD4-CCR7+CD45RA+ naive T cells. These receptors all come from a human donor in good health. Some libraries in this study had Jurkat cell RNA spiked in.

Only a few counts were recorded for this clonotype. The J gene is TRBJ1-1, the V gene TRBV12-3 or TRBV12-4; tentative D call: TRBD1 (6 bases). The CDR3 spans 14 residues. CDR3 DNA sequence: TGTGCGGCGGGGGGCAAGGGGCCGAACACTGAAGCTTTCTTT. Protein: CAAGGKGPNTEAFF.

This clonotype has only a few counts. V gene TRBV20-1 combines with J gene TRBJ2-3; D uncertain. The CDR3 is 12 residues long. Trimming removed 7 bases at V and 2 bases at J, with 10 bases between. Germline assignment: CDR1 DFQATT and CDR2 SNEGSKA (reference sequence). CDR3 region: CSGIKNTDTQYF. CDR3 coding DNA: TGCAGTGGTATAAAGAACACAGATACGCAGTATTTT.

In its sample, this clonotype was seen many times. V is TRBV20-1 and J is TRBJ2-7, with no clear D. The V end lost 4 bases, the J end lost 4 bases, and 8 bases lay between the germline ends. Germline CDR1 DFQATT, CDR2 SNEGSKA (reference sequence). The CDR3 runs 11 residues. CDR3 DNA sequence: TGCAGTGCTACCCCGAGTTACGAGCAGTACTTC. Its translation: CSATPSYEQYF.

This clonotype has just a few counts. This chain joins TRBV5-1 and TRBJ1-4; D gene ambiguous. Trimming removed 1 base from V and 5 bases from J, with 15 bases in between. The CDR3 totals 16 residues. The V gene's germline CDR1 is SGHRS and CDR2 YFSETQ. This CDR3 is CASSLSPPVTNEKLFF. CDR3 sequence (DNA): TGCGCCAGCAGCTTGTCCCCTCCGGTTACAAATGAAAAACTGTTTTTT.

The chain combines TRBV7-9 with TRBJ1-4; D might be TRBD1 (5 bases). The CDR3 covers 16 residues. Germline V gene data show CDR1 as SEHNR and CDR2 as FQNEAQ (reference sequence). The V end lost 5 bases, the J end lost 8 bases, and 21 bases lay between the germline ends. The CDR3 here is CASSPLRTRRDEKLFF. CDR3 DNA sequence: TGTGCCAGCAGCCCCCTCCGGACACGGAGGGACGAAAAACTGTTTTTT. The full variable domain, with the rest looked up from reference TRBV7-9 and TRBJ1-4, is DTGVSQNPRHKITKRGQNVTFRCDPISEHNRLYWYRQTLGQGPEFLTYFQNEAQLEKSRLLSDRFSAERPKGSFSTLEIQRTEQGDSAMYLCASSPLRTRRDEKLFFGSGTQLSVL.

The chain combines TRBV20-1 with TRBJ1-5, with unresolved D. The CDR3 extends over 15 amino acids. The germline V gene encodes CDR1 DFQATT and CDR2 SNEGSKA (reference sequence). Trimming removed 4 bases at V and 6 bases at J, with 19 bases between. The CDR3 here is CSATSFDLEGQPQHF. The CDR3 bases are TGCAGTGCTACCTCTTTTGATTTAGAGGGTCAGCCCCAGCATTTT.

A few counts support this clonotype. CDR3 in amino acids: CASSKTGDTLAKNIQYF. DNA of the CDR3: TGTGCCAGCAGTAAGACAGGGGATACGTTAGCCAAAAACATTCAGTACTTC. This rearrangement joins TRBV27 to TRBJ2-4; TRBD1 agrees at 8 bases. J lost 0 bases, V lost 5 bases, and 9 bases had no gene match. The CDR3 sequence is 17 residues long. Germline-derived CDR1 and CDR2 are MNHEY and SMNVEV (reference sequence).

The gene calls are TRBV6-5 and TRBJ2-2; D uncertain. The V and J ends lost 0 bases and 6 bases respectively, with 8 bases between them. The CDR3 contains 14 residues. Per germline, CDR1 MNHEY and CDR2 SVGAGI. CDR3 amino acids: CASSYSYMSGELFF. CDR3 nucleotides: TGTGCCAGCAGTTACTCGTACATGTCCGGGGAGCTGTTTTTT.

This clonotype was seen many times. V is TRBV6-5 and J is TRBJ2-7; tentatively, D is TRBD1 (5 bases). From germline, CDR1 is MNHEY and CDR2 SVGAGI. V dropped 0 bases and J dropped 2 bases, with 23 bases sitting between them. This CDR3 comprises 19 residues. The CDR3 nucleotides are TGTGCCAGCAGTTACTCGATCCCCGAGGAAGGGGCTAGGGCCTACGAGCAGTACTTC. Translating gives CASSYSIPEEGARAYEQYF.

This clonotype was picked up many times. The gene calls are TRBV7-9 and TRBJ2-5; D may be TRBD1 (5 bases). With 2 bases removed from V and 5 bases from J, the gap between germline ends came to 9 bases. Germline assignment: CDR1 SEHNR and CDR2 FQNEAQ (reference sequence). This CDR3 has 13 residues. The CDR3 DNA reads TGTGCCAGCAGCTTAATAGGGGTCGAGACCCAGTACTTC. As protein: CASSLIGVETQYF.

This clonotype was detected ten times or more. The rearrangement joins TRBV4-3 to TRBJ2-4; weak D call: TRBD1 (6 bases). V dropped 0 bases and J dropped 9 bases, with 15 bases sitting between them. The CDR3 runs 15 residues. Germline lookup yields CDR1 LGHNA and CDR2 YSLEER. CDR3 amino acids: CASSQEEDARGIQYF. Here the CDR3 DNA reads TGCGCCAGCAGCCAAGAGGAGGACGCCAGGGGCATTCAGTACTTC.

The chain couples TRBV11-2 to TRBJ2-3, with a tentative D call TRBD1 (6 bases). Germline V CDR1 and CDR2: SGHAT, FQNNGV. V lost 5 bases, J lost 2 bases, and 14 bases lay in between. The CDR3 consists of 15 residues. CDR3 sequence (DNA): TGTGCCAGCAGCATTCAGGGGTCGTACACAGATACGCAGTATTTT. It translates to CASSIQGSYTDTQYF.

This clonotype was seen repeatedly, ten times or more. V gene TRBV4-3 combines with J gene TRBJ1-3; tentative D call: TRBD1 (5 bases). This CDR3 has 18 residues. Germline V lookup: CDR1 LGHNA, CDR2 YSLEER. V was cut by 0 bases and J by 3 bases, with 18 bases left in between. In nucleotides, the CDR3 is TGCGCCAGCAGCCAAGATTATCTAGATAGGGGAAGTGGAAACACCATATATTTT. Its translation: CASSQDYLDRGSGNTIYF.

This clonotype came up once. Relative to the germline gene, one junction end is altered; a read error may explain this. V gene TRBV6-2 or TRBV6-3 combines with J gene TRBJ2-3; TRBD2 matches 10 bases. This CDR3 has 16 amino acids. CDR1 is MNHEY and CDR2 is SVGEGT in the germline V gene. CDR3 amino acids: CAGERGGLSRADTQCF. The CDR3 DNA follows: TGTGCCGGCGAGCGGGGGGGCCTTTCTCGTGCAGATACGCAGTGTTTT.

On this clonotype: A junction boundary mismatches the germline segment, possibly from a read error. CDR3 sequence: CAGSQDHDGGPQETQYF. The CDR3 DNA reads as TGTGCCGGCAGCCAAGATCACGACGGGGGGCCCCAAGAGACCCAGTACTTC. V and J are TRBV3-1 and TRBJ2-5, with D possibly TRBD2 on 7 matching bases. CDR1 and CDR2 from the germline V gene are LGHDT and YNNKEL (reference sequence). The CDR3 is made up of 17 amino acids.

With regard to this clonotype: Compared with germline, one end of the junction differs, possibly owing to a read error. The V call is TRBV24-1, the J call TRBJ2-2, with D perhaps matching TRBD2 (7 bases). The CDR3 consists of 16 residues. CDR1 KGHDR and CDR2 SFDVKD come from the germline V gene. The CDR3 DNA is TGTGCCACCAGTGATTGGGGTCCCGGGGGGCCCGGGGAGCTGTCTTTT. Its translation: CATSDWGPGGPGELSF.

Of note for this clonotype: A much larger clone sits a single nucleotide away, making a read error possible. J is TRBJ2-5 and V is TRBV2; maybe TRBD2 (5 bases). In germline, CDR1 is SNHLY, CDR2 FYNNEI. The CDR3 contains 12 residues. The CDR3 nucleotides are TGTGTCAGCACGGACTACCAAGAGACCCAGTACTTC. It encodes CVSTDYQETQYF. Together with reference TRBV2 and TRBJ2-5, the CDR3 gives the full variable domain: EPEVTQTPSHQVTQMGQEVILRCVPISNHLYFYWYRQILGQKVEFLVSFYNNEISEKSEIFDDQFSVERPDGSNFTLKIRSTKLEDSAMYFCVSTDYQETQYFGPGTRLLVL.

This clonotype was picked up many times. The chain employs TRBV7-8 and TRBJ2-1; tentative D call: TRBD1 (5 bases). This CDR3 region has 15 residues. With 3 bases removed from V and 4 bases from J, the gap between germline ends came to 13 bases. Germline lookup yields CDR1 SGHVS and CDR2 FQNEAQ. CDR3 sequence reads: CASSFFRTNYNEQFF. CDR3 sequence (DNA): TGTGCCAGCAGCTTTTTTCGGACAAATTACAATGAGCAGTTCTTC.

To note about this clonotype: Given a much more abundant clone one base away, this may be a read error. The chain recombines TRBV7-9 with TRBJ1-1; D not resolved. V was cut by 6 bases and J by 4 bases, with 9 bases left in between. The CDR3 totals 12 residues. CDR1 is SEHNR and CDR2 is FQNEAQ in the germline V gene (reference sequence). The CDR3 spells CASSPAFTEAFF. CDR3 coding DNA: TGTGCCAGCAGTCCAGCCTTCACTGAAGCTTTCTTT.

The table lists this clonotype with a few counts. This chain joins TRBV10-3 and TRBJ2-5, with D maybe TRBD2 (5 bases). The CDR3 sequence is 18 residues long. The V gene's germline CDR1 is ENHRY and CDR2 SYGVKD. Deletions cut 7 bases from V and 3 bases from J, with 27 bases between. DNA of the CDR3: TGTGCCATCACCCCCCCCCGGGGATCTTTTCCGCGGAAAGAGACCCAGTACTTC. It specifies CAITPPRGSFPRKETQYF.

This clonotype was counted ten times or more. As DNA, the CDR3 is TGTGCCAGCAGTCATCAATTGCGGGGGACTGCCTCCTACGAGCAGTACTTC. Residues: CASSHQLRGTASYEQYF. The chain couples TRBV6-2 or TRBV6-3 to TRBJ2-7; 7 bases fit TRBD2. Germline loops: CDR1 MNHEY, CDR2 SVGEGT. This CDR3 has 17 residues. V lost 5 bases and J lost 0; bases outside the gene matches: 13.

CDR3 bases: TGTGCCAGCAGCCCCGGGACAGGGCGGTCCTACGAGCAGTACTTC. Translating gives CASSPGTGRSYEQYF. The V call is TRBV2, the J call TRBJ2-7, with 9 bases that match TRBD1. The CDR3 extends over 15 amino acids. From germline, CDR1 is SNHLY and CDR2 FYNNEI. The J segment lost 1 base and the V segment lost 6 bases, leaving 7 bases of the junction unmatched.

This clonotype came up a few times. Written as DNA, the CDR3 is TGCAGCGTCGACGATCTCAACCGAAGCTCCTACAATGAGCAGTTCTTC. Protein: CSVDDLNRSSYNEQFF. The rearrangement joins TRBV29-1 to TRBJ2-1, with D hard to call. V gave up 6 bases and J gave up 0 bases, with 18 bases separating them. The CDR3 sequence is 16 residues long. Germline CDR1 and CDR2: SQVTM and ANQGSEA.

This clonotype was detected many times. The rearrangement joins TRBV4-3 to TRBJ2-4; 10 positions agree with TRBD2. Germline V gene lookup returns CDR1 LGHNA and CDR2 YSLEER. The CDR3 is 15 amino acids. The ends lost 0 bases at V and 6 bases at J; junction bases unmatched: 2. The CDR3 loop is CASSQDRTSGNIQYF. CDR3 DNA: TGCGCCAGCAGCCAAGACAGGACTAGCGGAAACATTCAGTACTTC.

This clonotype was counted ten times or more. The chain combines TRBV4-3 with TRBJ2-7, with 8 nucleotides matching TRBD2. The CDR3 runs 16 residues. The germline CDR1 and CDR2 sequences are LGHNA and YSLEER. J gave up 5 bases and V 1 base, and 10 bases lay outside the gene matches. In DNA, the CDR3 is TGCGCCAGCAGCCAAGGCTCCGGGGGGGGCCACAACGAGCAGTACTTC. It yields the protein CASSQGSGGGHNEQYF.